This entry features one TCR beta chain sequence. The CDR3 has 14 residues. Trimming pared 4 bases from V and 2 bases from J, leaving 11 bases between. Germline assignment: CDR1 SGHKS and CDR2 YYEKEE (reference sequence). Self-reported history from a screening survey and questionnaire set each donor's cohort. The data belong to a study of blood T cell repertoires in COVID-19. Study at large: COVID-19 samples collected from the United States, Italy and Spain covered acute and convalescent phases. Sources were T cells, B-cell-depleted T cells, or PBMCs; the material itself was cDNA or gDNA.

Clones were read by immunoSEQ multiplex PCR, and TCRdb kept only the in-frame ones, dropping some. Here the sample spans roughly 150,000 clones, under 90% being singletons. The clonotype was recovered from a man aged 50-59 years who had recovered from COVID-19. The sequencing input was PBMCs or T cells enriched from blood (not recorded which). This chain connects TRBV5-5 to TRBJ2-3; D may be TRBD2 (5 bases). CDR3 sequence reads: CASSGGEITDTQYF. DNA for the CDR3: TGTGCCAGCAGCGGAGGAGAGATCACAGATACGCAGTATTTT.